The clone carrying this T cell receptor (beta chain) occurred a few times. With MiXCR, TCRdb reprocessed the PCR reads. The sample holds 15,000 or so clones, more than 20% seen once. Every patient underwent thyroid surgery untreated. Germline CDR1 is MNHEY and CDR2 is SVGEGT. The ends were cut back, 2 bases at V and 4 bases at J, with 11 bases in the middle. The CDR3 spans 14 residues. This specimen belongs to a study of metastatic and nonmetastatic thyroid tumors. Sequences were obtained from tumor tissue. The receptor was isolated from a female donor with papillary thyroid cancer or a benign thyroid nodule (not recorded which). Some clones in this sample may be carry-over from other donors' samples. This rearrangement joins TRBV6-2 or TRBV6-3 to TRBJ1-2; no reliable D call. As DNA, the CDR3 is TGTGCCAGCAGTTACGGGATGGGGAGCTATGGCTACACCTTC. Its translation: CASSYGMGSYGYTF.